These 21 T cell receptor beta chains were all obtained from the same sample, sequenced in a study of beta chain features in type 1 diabetes. These receptors' antigens are unknown. Study results and caveats: Type 1 diabetes patients had TCRB CDR3s that were shorter (moderately but significantly so) in all four CD4+ subsets.

Reverse transcribing all isolated RNA meant expressed TCRB transcripts were sequenced. TCRdb's copy holds only in-frame clones and misses some; the assay was immunoSEQ multiplex PCR. The repertoire holds over 150,000 clones, with about a tenth as singletons. The specimen was central memory CD4+ T cells from blood. The receptors derive from a man in his thirties or forties with type 1 diabetes.

This clone appeared a few times. The V gene is TRBV11-2, the J gene TRBJ2-2; 8 bases are shared with TRBD2. After removal of 2 bases from V and 6 bases from J, the junction contained 8 bases not matched to a gene. This CDR3 has 16 amino acids. Germline assignment: CDR1 SGHAT and CDR2 FQNNGV. The CDR3 coding sequence is TGTGCCAGCAGCTTATTGACGGGAGGGTACCCCGGGGAGCTGTTTTTT. It encodes CASSLLTGGYPGELFF.

This clone occurred a few times. The chain employs TRBV6-1 and TRBJ2-7, with a tentative D call TRBD2 (5 bases). From germline, CDR1 is MNHNS and CDR2 SASEGT. The CDR3 sequence is 12 residues long. V lost 2 bases, J lost 6 bases, and 8 bases lay in between. CDR3 bases: TGTGCCAGCAGTGAACACGGGGTCGAGCAGTACTTC. This gives the protein CASSEHGVEQYF.

In this sample, this clone turned up a few times. CDR3 bases: TGCAGCGTTGGAATGGGACAGGTCGCCTACGAGCAGTACTTC. Encoded protein: CSVGMGQVAYEQYF. The J gene is TRBJ2-7, the V gene TRBV29-1, with TRBD1 matching over 8 bases. The CDR3 spans 14 residues. V gave up 4 bases and J gave up 2 bases; unmatched junction bases: 7. Germline V gives CDR1 SQVTM, CDR2 ANQGSEA.

The table lists this clone with a few counts. CDR3 nucleotides: TGTGCCAGCAGCTTGGAGGCAGACACTCAGCCCCAGCATTTT. As protein: CASSLEADTQPQHF. The chain recombines TRBV5-5 with TRBJ1-5; D not resolved. V dropped 0 bases and J dropped 6 bases, with 10 bases sitting between them. The CDR3 has 14 residues. Germline CDR1 and CDR2: SGHKS and YYEKEE (reference sequence).

This clone has more than one count but fewer than ten. The chain has TRBV7-9 and TRBJ2-5; TRBD2 matches at 9 bases. After removal of 6 bases from V and 1 base from J, the junction contained 6 bases not matched to a gene. The CDR3 consists of 15 residues. Germline V gives CDR1 SEHNR, CDR2 FQNEAQ (reference sequence). The CDR3 DNA sequence: TGTGCCAGCAGTTCTCCGACTAGCGGCCAAGAGACCCAGTACTTC. This gives the protein CASSSPTSGQETQYF.

A few counts support this clone. CDR3 sequence (DNA): TGTGCCTTCAACCAGGCAGGGCCGGAGACCCAGTACTTC. It translates to CAFNQAGPETQYF. J is TRBJ2-5 and V is TRBV30, with TRBD1 as a possible D gene (5 bases). The V gene lost 7 bases and the J gene lost 5 bases, with 17 bases spanning the gap. This CDR3 spans 13 amino acids. In germline, CDR1 is GTSNPN, CDR2 SVGIG (reference sequence).

This chain uses TRBV28 with TRBJ2-5, with 8 bases identical to TRBD2. The CDR3 loop spans 14 amino acids. Germline CDR1 is MDHEN and CDR2 is SYDVKM. V lost 9 bases and J lost 5; bases outside the gene matches: 11. For the CDR3, the DNA is TGTGCCAGTTCAATTGGCGGGAGGCGGGAGACCCAGTACTTC. It translates to CASSIGGRRETQYF.

This clone was seen only a few times. The rearrangement joins TRBV28 to TRBJ2-1; TRBD1 matches 7 bases. The germline V gene has CDR1 MDHEN and CDR2 SYDVKM. CDR3 length: 16 residues. Germline trimming cut 3 bases from V and 0 bases from J; bases unmatched to any gene: 5. CDR3 amino acids: CASSFLQGSSYNEQFF. As DNA, the CDR3 is TGTGCCAGCAGTTTCCTACAGGGGAGCTCCTACAATGAGCAGTTCTTC.

V and J are TRBV25-1 and TRBJ1-3; 11 bases fit TRBD1. The V and J ends lost 6 bases and 4 bases, in that order; junction bases with no gene match: 2. CDR3 length equals 14 residues. Germline CDR1 and CDR2: MGHDK and SYGVNS. The CDR3 bases are TGTGCCAGCAGAGGGGACAGGGGGGGAAACACCATATATTTT. It translates to CASRGDRGGNTIYF.

This chain joins TRBV7-3 and TRBJ2-1, with 14 bases that match TRBD2. There are 16 residues in the CDR3. Losses at the gene ends were 5 bases for V and 9 bases for J; bases not matched to a gene: 9. The germline V gene encodes CDR1 SGHTA and CDR2 FQGTGA. DNA of the CDR3: TGTGCCAGCAGCCCTGCGGGACTAGCGGGAGTTGGTGAGCAGTTCTTC. This encodes CASSPAGLAGVGEQFF.

This clone was detected only a few times. This chain joins TRBV9 and TRBJ2-2; D might be TRBD2 (5 bases). Germline V gene data show CDR1 as SGDLS and CDR2 as YYNGEE. V was shortened by 0 bases and J by 6 bases, with 6 bases between the two germline ends. This CDR3 region has 13 residues. The CDR3 DNA reads as TGTGCCAGCAGCGTAGTAGCGTCCGGGGAGCTGTTTTTT. Translation: CASSVVASGELFF.

This chain joins TRBV11-3 and TRBJ2-3; 7 bases align to TRBD1. With 10 bases clipped from V and 3 bases from J, the junction kept 4 bases outside the gene matches. CDR3 length equals 12 residues. Germline CDR1 SGHNT, CDR2 YENEEA. CDR3 coding DNA: TGTGCCACTGACAGGGTAACAGATACGCAGTATTTT. Its translation is CATDRVTDTQYF.

There are a few counts of this clone. CDR3: CASSWAGDRAFDEQFF. The CDR3 DNA is TGTGCCAGCAGCTGGGCCGGGGACAGGGCGTTTGATGAGCAGTTCTTC. This chain uses TRBV7-2 with TRBJ2-1; 9 nucleotides line up with TRBD1. Germline trimming cut 4 bases from V and 8 bases from J; bases unmatched to any gene: 12. The CDR3 totals 16 residues. Germline V gene sequence: CDR1 SGHTA, CDR2 FQGNSA.

This clone was seen only a few times. This chain joins TRBV11-1 and TRBJ1-1; no clear D gene. CDR1 and CDR2 from the germline V gene are SGHAT and FQDESV (reference sequence). Trimming took off 5 bases at V and 11 bases at J, with 15 bases between the two ends. The CDR3 totals 12 residues. CDR3 bases: TGTGCCAGCAGCAAGACGGCTATCGGGGCTTTCTTT. Translation: CASSKTAIGAFF.

The gene calls are TRBV7-3 and TRBJ2-6, with 9 bases aligning to TRBD2. The CDR3 extends over 16 amino acids. The germline gives CDR1 SGHTA, CDR2 FQGTGA. Germline trimming cut 5 bases from V and 2 bases from J; bases unmatched to any gene: 4. The CDR3 nucleotides read TGTGCCAGCAGCCTTAGCGGGGGCACTGGGGCCAACGTCCTGACTTTC. Translating it yields CASSLSGGTGANVLTF. Variable domain in full (rest from reference TRBV7-3 and TRBJ2-6): GAGVSQTPSNKVTEKGKYVELRCDPISGHTALYWYRQSLGQGPEFLIYFQGTGAADDSGLPNDRFFAVRPEGSVSTLKIQRTERGDSAVYLCASSLSGGTGANVLTFGAGSRLTVL.

This rearrangement joins TRBV5-1 to TRBJ1-1; TRBD1 agrees at 8 bases. J lost 4 bases, V lost 0 bases, and 5 bases had no gene match. The CDR3 has 15 residues. The V gene's germline CDR1 is SGHRS and CDR2 YFSETQ. CDR3 bases: TGCGCCAGCAGCTTGGATCGCAGGGGGCTCACTGAAGCTTTCTTT. It encodes CASSLDRRGLTEAFF.

The chain uses TRBV11-1 and TRBJ2-7; TRBD1 agrees at 9 bases. The CDR3 covers 14 residues. The trim removed 4 bases at V and 1 base at J, leaving 2 bases unmatched. Germline CDR1 is SGHAT and CDR2 is FQDESV (reference sequence). The CDR3 reads CASSWDRVSYEQYF. The CDR3 bases are TGTGCCAGCAGCTGGGACAGGGTATCCTACGAGCAGTACTTC.

A note on this clone: Other DNA sequences from this sample encode an identical CDR3 as well. The gene calls are TRBV18 and TRBJ2-3; TRBD2 aligns across 7 bases. The length of the CDR3 is 15 residues. V trimming: 4 bases; J trimming: 4 bases; junction bases outside the gene matches: 8. Germline assignment: CDR1 KGHSH and CDR2 LQKENI. CDR3 protein: CASSLTSEVADTQYF. The CDR3 bases are TGTGCCAGCTCACTCACTAGCGAAGTCGCAGATACGCAGTATTTT. The full variable domain, completed using reference TRBV18 and TRBJ2-3, is NAGVMQNPRHLVRRRGQEARLRCSPMKGHSHVYWYRQLPEEGLKFMVYLQKENIIDESGMPKERFSAEFPKEGPSILRIQQVVRGDSAAYFCASSLTSEVADTQYFGPGTRLTVL.

This rearrangement joins TRBV6-1 to TRBJ1-5, with TRBD1 matching 7 bases. The ends lost 7 bases at V and 5 bases at J; junction bases unmatched: 5. Germline lookup yields CDR1 MNHNS and CDR2 SASEGT. The CDR3 totals 13 residues. The CDR3, as DNA: TGTGCCAGCAATTTTGACAGGGATCAGCCCCAGCATTTT. As protein: CASNFDRDQPQHF.

This clone was counted between two and nine times. The chain has TRBV7-2 and TRBJ2-1; TRBD2 might be the D (5 bases). Germline V gene lookup returns CDR1 SGHTA and CDR2 FQGNSA. This CDR3 is 14 amino acids long. V lost 3 bases and J lost 0, with 6 bases in between. The CDR3 DNA follows: TGTGCCAGCAGCTTTACTAGCTCCTACAATGAGCAGTTCTTC. Translation gives CASSFTSSYNEQFF.

This clone appeared many times. V usage is TRBV7-7 and J usage is TRBJ2-7; 12 bases agree with TRBD1. CDR3 length: 14 amino acids. The trim removed 5 bases at V and 6 bases at J, leaving 5 bases unmatched. Germline lookup yields CDR1 SSHAT and CDR2 FNYEAQ (reference sequence). The DNA of the CDR3 is TGTGCCAGCAGCACTGGGACAGGGGGCGGCGAGCAGTACTTC. It yields the protein CASSTGTGGGEQYF.